This entry features one TCR beta chain sequence. Its antigen is undetermined. This sample was taken from a study of OX40 agonist ivuxolimab in advanced cancers. Across the study: The dose-escalation cohort had hepatocellular carcinoma, melanoma, renal cell or head and neck cancer. Study results and limitations: Low levels of normalized T-cell clonal expansion also appeared in some nonresponders. At 0.1 to 3.0 mg/kg, clonal expansion of CD4+ and CD8+ blood T cells had occurred by week 6.

Germline V CDR1 and CDR2: SGHVS, FQNEAQ. Between the trimmed V and J ends, which lost 3 bases and 3 bases, there was a span of 14 bases. CDR3 length: 15 residues. Sequenced by immunoSEQ multiplex PCR; TCRdb stores in-frame clones only, minus some. Of some 74,000 clones in the sample, roughly 83% are singletons; the top ten hold 6.9%. This sequence originates from an adult with an advanced solid tumor such as melanoma, head and neck, liver or kidney cancer. Sequencing was performed on CD4+ or CD8+ T cells sorted from blood, taken in a trial of the OX40 agonist ivuxolimab. The chain uses TRBV7-8 and TRBJ1-1; possibly TRBD1 for D (5 bases). CDR3 in DNA: TGTGCCAGCAGCTTCAAGAACAGGCTGGACACTGAAGCTTTCTTT. It yields the protein CASSFKNRLDTEAFF.